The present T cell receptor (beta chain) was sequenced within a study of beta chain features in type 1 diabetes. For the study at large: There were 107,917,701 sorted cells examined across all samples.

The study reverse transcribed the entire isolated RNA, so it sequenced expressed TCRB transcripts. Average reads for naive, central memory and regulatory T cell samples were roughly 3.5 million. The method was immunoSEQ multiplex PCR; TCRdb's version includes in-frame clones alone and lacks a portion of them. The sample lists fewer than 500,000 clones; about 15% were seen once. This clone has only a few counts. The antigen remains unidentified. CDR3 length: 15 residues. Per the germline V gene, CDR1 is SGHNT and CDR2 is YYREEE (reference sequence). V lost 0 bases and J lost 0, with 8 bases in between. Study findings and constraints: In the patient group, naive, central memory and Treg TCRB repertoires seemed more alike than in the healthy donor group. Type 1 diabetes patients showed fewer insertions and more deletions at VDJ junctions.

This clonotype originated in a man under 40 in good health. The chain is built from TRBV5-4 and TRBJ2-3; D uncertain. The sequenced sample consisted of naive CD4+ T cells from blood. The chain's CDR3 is CASSLGQESTDTQYF. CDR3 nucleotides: TGTGCCAGCAGCTTGGGCCAGGAGAGCACAGATACGCAGTATTTT.